What follows are 5 T cell receptor beta chains derived from one specimen sequenced in a study of T-cell reconstitution after alpha-beta-depleted transplantation in children. Molecular barcoding with unique molecular identifiers was used for the TCRbeta library. From the PCR reads, TCRdb called clonotypes with MiXCR, one entry per CDR3 protein. The table includes 250,000 to 400,000 distinct CDR3 sequences, approximately 23% detected once. This sample comprised PBMCs, mostly from graft donor cells, obtained 180 days after TCRalphabeta/CD19-depleted stem cell transplant. The receptor source for this set is a male patient younger than 18 who had a stem cell transplant for acute lymphoblastic leukemia, so the T cells may come from the graft donor.

The chain is built from TRBV29-1 and TRBJ2-7; D is unclear. Germline lookup yields CDR1 SQVTM and CDR2 ANQGSEA. The CDR3 loop spans 12 amino acids. The V end lost 4 bases, the J end lost 0 bases, and 7 bases lay between the germline ends. The CDR3 here is CSVVLNSYEQYF. DNA of the CDR3: TGCAGCGTTGTCCTAAACTCCTACGAGCAGTACTTC.

The chain employs TRBV5-1 and TRBJ2-3, with D tentatively TRBD1 (5 bases). This CDR3 has 16 residues. Germline CDR1 SGHRS, CDR2 YFSETQ. The V and J ends lost 2 bases and 0 bases respectively, with 13 bases between them. For the CDR3, the DNA is TGCGCCAGCAGCTTTGGGGCTATCTCTAGCACAGATACGCAGTATTTT. Translation: CASSFGAISSTDTQYF.

In its sample, this clonotype was seen many times. The rearrangement uses TRBV5-5 and TRBJ2-7; D is perhaps TRBD1 (5 bases). From germline, CDR1 is SGHKS and CDR2 YYEKEE (reference sequence). CDR3 length: 14 amino acids. Trimming pared 3 bases from V and 6 bases from J, leaving 16 bases between. CDR3: CASSSQPTGSEQYF. CDR3 in DNA: TGTGCCAGCAGCTCACAGCCAACAGGTAGCGAGCAGTACTTC. The whole variable domain, remainder taken from reference TRBV5-5 and TRBJ2-7, is DAGVTQSPTHLIKTRGQQVTLRCSPISGHKSVSWYQQVLGQGPQFIFQYYEKEERGRGNFPDRFSARQFPNYSSELNVNALLLGDSALYLCASSSQPTGSEQYFGPGTRLTVT.

The chain uses TRBV20-1 and TRBJ1-5; D is undetermined. Trimming shortened V by 0 bases and J by 6 bases, and 6 bases separated the two germline ends. CDR3 length: 12 residues. CDR1 DFQATT and CDR2 SNEGSKA come from the germline V gene (reference sequence). CDR3 coding DNA: TGCAGTGCTAGAGAGGGAGCTCAGCCCCAGCATTTT. Residues: CSAREGAQPQHF.

This clonotype was found a few times. The V gene is TRBV5-8, the J gene TRBJ1-5, with TRBD1 identical over 7 bases. Losses at the gene ends were 4 bases for V and 0 bases for J; bases not matched to a gene: 7. CDR1 is SGHTS, CDR2 YDEGEE, per germline. The CDR3 consists of 16 residues. This chain's CDR3 is CASSHQTGNSNQPQHF. The CDR3 nucleotides read TGTGCCAGCAGCCATCAGACAGGGAATAGCAATCAGCCCCAGCATTTT.